The 5 T cell receptor beta chains reported below all come from one sample, sequenced in a study of blood T cell repertoires in COVID-19. The method was immunoSEQ multiplex PCR; TCRdb's version includes in-frame clones alone and lacks a portion of them. The sample holds roughly 200,000 clones; more than 85% are singletons and the top ten take 10%. The specimen was peripheral blood. Receptor source: a woman in her forties or fifties with COVID-19, enrolled during active disease.

The rearrangement uses TRBV10-1 and TRBJ2-3; possible D gene TRBD2, 6 bases. The germline CDR1 and CDR2 sequences are WNHNN and SYGVQD (reference sequence). V was clipped by 2 bases and J by 8 bases, with 14 bases between them. The CDR3 length is 14 residues. The CDR3 here is CASSEEAGLGTQYF. CDR3 coding DNA: TGCGCCAGCAGTGAGGAGGCGGGATTGGGTACGCAGTATTTT.

The V gene is TRBV5-1, the J gene TRBJ1-6, with D unclear. CDR3 length: 18 residues. V lost 0 bases and J 0 bases, leaving 13 bases between the germline ends. Germline V gene data show CDR1 as SGHRS and CDR2 as YFSETQ. The CDR3 DNA reads TGCGCCAGCAGCTTGGCCTCATACCCGAGCTCCTATAATTCACCCCTCCACTTT. Its protein product is CASSLASYPSSYNSPLHF.

Comments on this clone: Additional DNA sequences in this sample encode the identical CDR3. This chain uses TRBV19 with TRBJ1-5; D perhaps matches TRBD1 (5 bases). The V end was cut by 1 base, the J end by 0 bases, with 7 bases between. CDR1 and CDR2 from the germline V gene are LNHDA and SQIVND (reference sequence). This CDR3 has 15 residues. CDR3 sequence (DNA): TGTGCCAGTAGTATAGGGGGCCTTAGCAATCAGCCCCAGCATTTT. This translates into CASSIGGLSNQPQHF.

The J gene is TRBJ2-2, the V gene TRBV5-1; 10 bases align to TRBD2. Germline V gene lookup returns CDR1 SGHRS and CDR2 YFSETQ. This CDR3 has 18 residues. Trimming removed 4 bases from V and 9 bases from J; junction bases left unmatched: 18. As DNA, the CDR3 is TGCGCCAGCAGCACACAAATAGGACTAGCGGAAAGGGGTCGGGAGCTGTTTTTT. Encoded protein: CASSTQIGLAERGRELFF.

Comments on this clone: In the same sample, other DNA sequences code for this CDR3. The chain recombines TRBV5-1 with TRBJ2-3; D possibly corresponds to TRBD1 (5 bases). Deletions cut 0 bases from V and 2 bases from J, with 10 bases between. Germline values: CDR1 SGHRS, CDR2 YFSETQ. The CDR3 totals 15 residues. This CDR3 is CASSLAGNPTDTQYF. As DNA, the CDR3 is TGCGCCAGCAGCTTGGCAGGGAATCCCACAGATACGCAGTATTTT.